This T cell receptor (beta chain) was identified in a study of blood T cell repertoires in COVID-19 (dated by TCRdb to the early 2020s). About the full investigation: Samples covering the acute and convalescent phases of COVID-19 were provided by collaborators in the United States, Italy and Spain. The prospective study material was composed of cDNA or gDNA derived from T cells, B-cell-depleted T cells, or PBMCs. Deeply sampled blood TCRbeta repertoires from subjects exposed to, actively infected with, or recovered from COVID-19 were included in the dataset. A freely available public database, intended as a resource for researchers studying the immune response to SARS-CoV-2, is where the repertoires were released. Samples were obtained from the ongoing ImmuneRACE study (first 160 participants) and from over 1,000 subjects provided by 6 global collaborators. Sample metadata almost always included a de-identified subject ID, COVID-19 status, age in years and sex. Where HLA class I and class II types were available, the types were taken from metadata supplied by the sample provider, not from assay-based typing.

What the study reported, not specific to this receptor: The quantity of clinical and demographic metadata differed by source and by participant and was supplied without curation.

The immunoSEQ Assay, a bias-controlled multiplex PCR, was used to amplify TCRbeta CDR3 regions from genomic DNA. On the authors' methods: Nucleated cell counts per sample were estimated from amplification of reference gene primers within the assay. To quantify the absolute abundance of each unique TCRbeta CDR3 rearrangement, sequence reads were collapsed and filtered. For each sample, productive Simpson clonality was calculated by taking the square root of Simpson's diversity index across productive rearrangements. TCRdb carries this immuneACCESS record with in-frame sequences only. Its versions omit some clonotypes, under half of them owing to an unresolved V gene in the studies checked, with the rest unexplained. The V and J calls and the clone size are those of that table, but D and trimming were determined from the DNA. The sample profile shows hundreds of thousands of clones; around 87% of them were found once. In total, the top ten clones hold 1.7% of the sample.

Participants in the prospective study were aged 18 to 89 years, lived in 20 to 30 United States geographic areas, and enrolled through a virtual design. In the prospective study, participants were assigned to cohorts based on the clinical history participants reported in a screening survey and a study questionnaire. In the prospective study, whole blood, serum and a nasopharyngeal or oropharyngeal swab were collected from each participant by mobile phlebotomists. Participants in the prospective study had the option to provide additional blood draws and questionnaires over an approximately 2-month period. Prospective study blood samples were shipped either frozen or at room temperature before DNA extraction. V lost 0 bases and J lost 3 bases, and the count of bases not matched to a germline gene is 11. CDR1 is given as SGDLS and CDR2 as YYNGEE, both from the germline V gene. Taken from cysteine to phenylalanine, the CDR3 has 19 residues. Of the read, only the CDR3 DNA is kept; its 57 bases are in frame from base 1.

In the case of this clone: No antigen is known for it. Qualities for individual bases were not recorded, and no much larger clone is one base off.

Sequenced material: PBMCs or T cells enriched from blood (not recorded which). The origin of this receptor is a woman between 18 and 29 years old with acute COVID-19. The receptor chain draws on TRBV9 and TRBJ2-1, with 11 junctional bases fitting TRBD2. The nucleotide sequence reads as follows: TGTGCCAGCAGCGTAGGTACGGGACTAGCGGAGGTAGGCTACAATGAGCAGTTCTTC. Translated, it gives CASSVGTGLAEVGYNEQFF.